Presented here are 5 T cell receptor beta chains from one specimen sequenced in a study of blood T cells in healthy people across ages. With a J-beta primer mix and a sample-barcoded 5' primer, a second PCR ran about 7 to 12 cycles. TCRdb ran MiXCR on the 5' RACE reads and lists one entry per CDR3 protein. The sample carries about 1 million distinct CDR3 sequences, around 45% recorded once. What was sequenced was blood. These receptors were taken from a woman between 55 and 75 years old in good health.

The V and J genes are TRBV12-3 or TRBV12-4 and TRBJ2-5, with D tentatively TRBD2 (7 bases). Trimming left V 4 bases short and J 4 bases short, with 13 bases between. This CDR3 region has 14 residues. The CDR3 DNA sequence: TGTGCCAGCAGTTCTGACGGGGGGCGAGAGACCCAGTACTTC. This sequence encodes CASSSDGGRETQYF.

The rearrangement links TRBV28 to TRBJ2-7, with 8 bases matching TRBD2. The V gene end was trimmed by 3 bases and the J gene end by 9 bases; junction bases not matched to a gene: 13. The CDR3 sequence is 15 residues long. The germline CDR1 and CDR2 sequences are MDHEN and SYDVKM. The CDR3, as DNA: TGTGCCAGCAGTTTTCTTCGGGGGGGAGTTGGGGGGCAGTACTTC. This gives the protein CASSFLRGGVGGQYF.

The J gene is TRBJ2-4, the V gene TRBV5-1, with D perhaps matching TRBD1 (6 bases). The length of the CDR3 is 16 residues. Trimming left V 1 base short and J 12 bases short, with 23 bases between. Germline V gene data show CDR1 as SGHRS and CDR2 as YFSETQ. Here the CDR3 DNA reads TGCGCCAGCAGCTTGTTCTCTGGGGGCCGCAACAGTGATCAGTACTTC. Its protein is CASSLFSGGRNSDQYF.

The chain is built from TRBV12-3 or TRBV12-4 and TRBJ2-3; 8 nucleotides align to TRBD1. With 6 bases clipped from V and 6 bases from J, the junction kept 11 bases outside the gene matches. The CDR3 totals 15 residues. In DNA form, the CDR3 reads TGTGCCAGCAGGAGAAGACAGGGGCCGAGCGATACGCAGTATTTT. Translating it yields CASRRRQGPSDTQYF.

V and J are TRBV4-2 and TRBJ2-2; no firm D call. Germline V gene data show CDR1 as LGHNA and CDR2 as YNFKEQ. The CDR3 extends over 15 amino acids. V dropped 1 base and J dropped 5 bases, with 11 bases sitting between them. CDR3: CASSQGLSGTGELFF. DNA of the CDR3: TGTGCCAGCAGCCAAGGCTTATCCGGGACCGGGGAGCTGTTTTTT.